A selection of T cell receptor beta chains follows, all from one sample in a study of response to subunit inactivated influenza vaccine. TCRdb used MiXCR to reprocess the RT-PCR reads, holding one entry per CDR3 protein. Here the sample spans approximately 520,000 distinct CDR3 sequences, more than 15% being singletons. Sequenced here: CD4+ T cells sorted from PBMCs, sampled less than 30 months after vaccination. Source of these receptors: a man between 50 and 69 years old who received an inactivated influenza vaccine. Both conserved end residues are part of each CDR3. The D gene is left open where the match is weak. Expanded clones are given a class, and other clones once, few, many or no size at all.

cdr3_length | d_call | clone_size | j_call | v_call | cdr3_aa | cdr3_nt
14 | - | few | TRBJ2-5 | TRBV5-1 | CASSQEGTVGTQYF | TGCGCCAGCAGCCAGGAGGGGACAGTGGGAACCCAGTACTTC
18 | TRBD1 | - | TRBJ2-3 | TRBV18 | CASSPPVTGVVRTDTQYF | TGTGCCAGCTCACCACCAGTAACAGGGGTTGTAAGGACAGATACGCAGTATTTT
13 | - | few | TRBJ1-2 | TRBV20-1 | CSARGIDYYGYTF | TGCAGTGCTAGGGGGATCGATTATTATGGCTACACCTTC
15 | TRBD2 | few | TRBJ2-1 | TRBV30 | CAWSVDSGRASEQFF | TGTGCCTGGAGTGTCGATAGCGGGAGGGCCAGTGAGCAGTTCTTC
14 | TRBD2 | - | TRBJ2-1 | TRBV29-1 | CSVGGGRATGEQFF | TGCAGCGTGGGAGGCGGGAGGGCCACGGGTGAGCAGTTCTTC
18 | - | - | TRBJ1-4 | TRBV12-3/TRBV12-4 | CASSFGHGFFATNEKLFF | TGTGCCAGCAGTTTCGGACACGGCTTTTTTGCAACTAATGAAAAACTGTTTTTT
15 | TRBD1 | few | TRBJ1-2 | TRBV20-1 | CSARKWGTANYGYTF | TGCAGTGCTAGAAAGTGGGGGACAGCTAACTATGGCTACACCTTC
15 | - | - | TRBJ1-5 | TRBV11-2 | CASSLVSDSNQPQHF | TGTGCCAGCAGCTTAGTGTCAGATAGCAATCAGCCCCAGCATTTT
16 | TRBD2 | few | TRBJ2-1 | TRBV7-9 | CASSRPLLAGVNEQFF | TGTGCCAGCAGCCGACCCCTGCTAGCGGGAGTTAATGAGCAGTTCTTC
14 | TRBD2 | few | TRBJ2-3 | TRBV3-1 | CASSWTSGRETQYF | TGTGCCAGCAGCTGGACTAGCGGGAGAGAAACGCAGTATTTT
17 | - | - | TRBJ1-2 | TRBV6-5 | CASSYSETRGLNYGYTF | TGTGCCAGCAGTTACTCTGAGACCCGGGGACTCAACTATGGCTACACCTTC
15 | - | - | TRBJ2-7 | TRBV12-3/TRBV12-4 | CASSLGVRGRGEQYF | TGTGCCAGCAGTTTAGGGGTAAGGGGAAGAGGCGAGCAGTACTTC
15 | TRBD2 | few | TRBJ2-7 | TRBV3-1 | CASSHVTSGRYEQYF | TGTGCCAGCAGCCACGTCACTAGCGGTCGCTACGAGCAGTACTTC
14 | - | few | TRBJ2-2 | TRBV5-1 | CASSLNAGSGELFF | TGCGCCAGCAGCTTGAACGCGGGATCCGGGGAGCTGTTTTTT
14 | TRBD2 | few | TRBJ2-1 | TRBV20-1 | CSARDSGRVNEQFF | TGCAGTGCTAGGGATAGCGGGAGGGTAAATGAGCAGTTCTTC
14 | - | few | TRBJ1-1 | TRBV18 | CASSPALGNTEAFF | TGTGCCAGCTCACCAGCGCTGGGGAACACTGAAGCTTTCTTT
14 | - | many | TRBJ2-1 | TRBV24-1 | CATSHSWVNNEQFF | TGTGCCACCAGCCACAGTTGGGTCAACAATGAGCAGTTCTTC
16 | - | many | TRBJ2-7 | TRBV11-2 | CASSSLRQRPSYEQYF | TGTGCCAGCAGCTCCCTCAGACAGCGGCCATCCTACGAGCAGTACTTC
14 | - | few | TRBJ1-5 | TRBV5-5 | CASSLASGYQPQHF | TGTGCCAGCAGCTTGGCCTCGGGATATCAGCCCCAGCATTTT
14 | - | - | TRBJ2-5 | TRBV5-6 | CASSFDGQQETQYF | TGTGCCAGCAGCTTTGACGGACAGCAAGAGACCCAGTACTTC
16 | TRBD2 | once | TRBJ2-5 | TRBV20-1 | CSARNAGGRARKTQYF | TGCAGTGCTAGAAACGCGGGCGGGAGGGCCCGAAAGACCCAGTACTTC
15 | TRBD2 | - | TRBJ2-5 | TRBV7-2 | CASSMGLAGEETQYF | TGTGCCAGCAGCATGGGACTAGCGGGGGAAGAGACCCAGTACTTC
14 | - | - | TRBJ2-2 | TRBV20-1 | CSALRGANTGELFF | TGCAGTGCTTTAAGGGGGGCTAACACCGGGGAGCTGTTTTTT
16 | TRBD1 | - | TRBJ2-3 | TRBV7-2 | CASSLAGGVGADTQYF | TGTGCCAGCAGCTTAGCAGGGGGCGTTGGCGCAGATACGCAGTATTTT
15 | - | few | TRBJ1-2 | TRBV7-2 | CASSARPGTEYGYTF | TGTGCCAGCAGCGCACGCCCCGGGACGGAATATGGCTACACCTTC
14 | - | - | TRBJ2-1 | TRBV12-3/TRBV12-4 | CASSRDSTYNEQFF | TGTGCCAGCAGTCGCGACAGTACCTACAATGAGCAGTTCTTC
15 | TRBD1 | - | TRBJ2-2 | TRBV11-2 | CASSRGQGNTGELFF | TGTGCCAGCAGCCGAGGACAGGGGAACACCGGGGAGCTGTTTTTT
14 | - | few | TRBJ1-6 | TRBV5-4 | CASSLTGSDSPLHF | TGTGCCAGCAGCTTGACAGGGTCGGATTCACCCCTCCACTTT